This TCR beta chain derives from a study of T cell responses to AZD1222 COVID-19 vaccine. Study outcomes and limitations: Recipients of two AZD1222 doses showed rising Spike-specific TCR breadth and depth. In all cases, repertoires were sampled only after the peak T cell response.

It was second doses at about 4 or about 12 weeks that were pooled. Note on this clone: Its antigen is not known.

CDR1 is MDHEN and CDR2 is SYDVKM in the germline V gene. The CDR3 spans 14 residues. V was trimmed by 2 bases and J by 5 bases, leaving 10 bases between them. The table came from immunoSEQ multiplex PCR; TCRdb's copy has only in-frame clones and leaves some out. This sample has some 130,000 clones, with approximately 90% found just once. The origin of this receptor is an adult who received the AZD1222 COVID-19 vaccine. Material: peripheral blood, obtained 28 days after the second AZD1222 dose. V usage is TRBV28 and J usage is TRBJ1-3; perhaps TRBD1 as D (6 bases). CDR3 amino acids: CASSLRGGRNTIYF. CDR3 nucleotides: TGTGCCAGCAGTTTACGGGGGGGCCGAAACACCATATATTTT. The full variable domain, in which reference TRBV28 and TRBJ1-3 provide the parts outside the CDR3, is DVKVTQSSRYLVKRTGEKVFLECVQDMDHENMFWYRQDPGLGLRLIYFSYDVKMKEKGDIPEGYSVSREKKERFSLILESASTNQTSMYLCASSLRGGRNTIYFGEGSWLTVV.